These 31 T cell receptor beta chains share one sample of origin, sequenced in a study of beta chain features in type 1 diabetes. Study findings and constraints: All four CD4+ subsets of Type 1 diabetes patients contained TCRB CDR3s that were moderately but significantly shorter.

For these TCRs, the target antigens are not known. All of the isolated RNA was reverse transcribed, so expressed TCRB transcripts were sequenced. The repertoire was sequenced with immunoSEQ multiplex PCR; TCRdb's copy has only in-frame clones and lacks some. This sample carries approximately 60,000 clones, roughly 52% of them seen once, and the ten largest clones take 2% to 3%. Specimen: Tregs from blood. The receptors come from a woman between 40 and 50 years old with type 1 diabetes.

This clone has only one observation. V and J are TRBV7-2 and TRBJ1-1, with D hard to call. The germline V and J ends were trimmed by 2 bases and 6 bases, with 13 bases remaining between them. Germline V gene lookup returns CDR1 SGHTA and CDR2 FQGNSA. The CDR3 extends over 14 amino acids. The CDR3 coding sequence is TGTGCCAGCAGCTTATCCCCCTCCCGGGCTGAAGCTTTCTTT. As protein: CASSLSPSRAEAFF.

The CDR3 protein is CASSEGTWTGELFF. The CDR3 nucleotides read TGTGCCAGCAGTGAGGGCACGTGGACCGGGGAGCTGTTTTTT. The V and J genes are TRBV6-1 and TRBJ2-2; D uncertain. The CDR3 totals 14 residues. From germline, CDR1 is MNHNS and CDR2 SASEGT. Trimming took off 3 bases at V and 5 bases at J, with 10 bases between the two ends.

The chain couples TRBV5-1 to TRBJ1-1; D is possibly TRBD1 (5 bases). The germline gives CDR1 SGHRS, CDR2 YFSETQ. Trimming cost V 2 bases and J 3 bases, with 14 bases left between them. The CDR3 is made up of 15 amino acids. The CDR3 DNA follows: TGCGCCAGCAGCTTCCAGCCCCAAGGGGACACTGAAGCTTTCTTT. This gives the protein CASSFQPQGDTEAFF. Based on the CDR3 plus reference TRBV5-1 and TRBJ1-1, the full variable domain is KAGVTQTPRYLIKTRGQQVTLSCSPISGHRSVSWYQQTPGQGLQFLFEYFSETQRNKGNFPGRFSGRQFSNSRSEMNVSTLELGDSALYLCASSFQPQGDTEAFFGQGTRLTVV.

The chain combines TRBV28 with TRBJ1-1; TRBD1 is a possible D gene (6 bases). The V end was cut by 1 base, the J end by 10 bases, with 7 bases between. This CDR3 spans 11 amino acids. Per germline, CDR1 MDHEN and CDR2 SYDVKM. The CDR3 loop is CASSLYRVAFF. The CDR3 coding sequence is TGTGCCAGCAGTTTATACAGGGTAGCTTTCTTT.

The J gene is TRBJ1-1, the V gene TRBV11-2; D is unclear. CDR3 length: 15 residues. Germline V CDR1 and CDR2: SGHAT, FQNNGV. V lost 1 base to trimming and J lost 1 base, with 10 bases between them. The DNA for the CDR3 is TGTGCCAGCAGCTTAGGGTGGGCGGGGAACACTGAAGCTTTCTTT. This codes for CASSLGWAGNTEAFF.

This CDR3 is CASSPLKARGTEAFF. DNA of the CDR3: TGCGCCAGCAGCCCCCTTAAGGCTCGGGGCACTGAAGCTTTCTTT. The genes are TRBV5-1 and TRBJ1-1; D is unclear. The germline V gene encodes CDR1 SGHRS and CDR2 YFSETQ. Trimming cost V 4 bases and J 4 bases, with 17 bases left between them. CDR3 length equals 15 residues.

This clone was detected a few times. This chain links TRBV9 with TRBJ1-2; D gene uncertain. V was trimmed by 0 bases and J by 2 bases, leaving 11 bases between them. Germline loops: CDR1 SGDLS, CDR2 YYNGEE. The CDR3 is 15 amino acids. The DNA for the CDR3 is TGTGCCAGCAGCGTAGTTTCGGAGTACAACTATGGCTACACCTTC. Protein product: CASSVVSEYNYGYTF. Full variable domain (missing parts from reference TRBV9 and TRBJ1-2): DSGVTQTPKHLITATGQRVTLRCSPRSGDLSVYWYQQSLDQGLQFLIQYYNGEERAKGNILERFSAQQFPDLHSELNLSSLELGDSALYFCASSVVSEYNYGYTFGSGTRLTVV.

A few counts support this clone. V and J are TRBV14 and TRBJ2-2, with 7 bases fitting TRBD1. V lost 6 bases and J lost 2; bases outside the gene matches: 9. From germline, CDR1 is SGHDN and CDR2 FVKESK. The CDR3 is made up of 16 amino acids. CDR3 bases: TGTGCCAGCAGACCTACAGGGGCCCGAAACACCGGGGAGCTGTTTTTT. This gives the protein CASRPTGARNTGELFF.

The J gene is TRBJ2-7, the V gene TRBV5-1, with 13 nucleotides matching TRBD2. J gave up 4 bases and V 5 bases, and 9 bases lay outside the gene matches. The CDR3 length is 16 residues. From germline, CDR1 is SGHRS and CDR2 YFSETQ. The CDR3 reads CASRTPGTSGVYEQYF. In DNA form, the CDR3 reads TGCGCCAGCAGAACCCCCGGGACTAGCGGGGTATACGAGCAGTACTTC. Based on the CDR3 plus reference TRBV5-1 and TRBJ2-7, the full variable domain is KAGVTQTPRYLIKTRGQQVTLSCSPISGHRSVSWYQQTPGQGLQFLFEYFSETQRNKGNFPGRFSGRQFSNSRSEMNVSTLELGDSALYLCASRTPGTSGVYEQYFGPGTRLTVT.

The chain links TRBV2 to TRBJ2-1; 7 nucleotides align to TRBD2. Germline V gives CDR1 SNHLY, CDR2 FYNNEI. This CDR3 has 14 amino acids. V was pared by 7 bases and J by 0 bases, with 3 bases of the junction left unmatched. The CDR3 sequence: CASTLAASYNEQFF. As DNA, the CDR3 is TGTGCCAGCACCCTAGCGGCCTCCTACAATGAGCAGTTCTTC.

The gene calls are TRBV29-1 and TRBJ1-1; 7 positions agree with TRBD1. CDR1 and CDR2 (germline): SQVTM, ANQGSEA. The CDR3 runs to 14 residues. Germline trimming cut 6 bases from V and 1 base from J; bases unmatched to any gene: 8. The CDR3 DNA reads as TGCAGCGTGAACCCGGGACAGCGGAACACTGAAGCTTTCTTT. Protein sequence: CSVNPGQRNTEAFF.

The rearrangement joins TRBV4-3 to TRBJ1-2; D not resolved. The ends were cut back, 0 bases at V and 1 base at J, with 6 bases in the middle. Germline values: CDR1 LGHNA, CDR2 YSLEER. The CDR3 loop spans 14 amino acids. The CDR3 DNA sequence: TGCGCCAGCAGCCAAGACGGGGTTAACTATGGCTACACCTTC. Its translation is CASSQDGVNYGYTF.

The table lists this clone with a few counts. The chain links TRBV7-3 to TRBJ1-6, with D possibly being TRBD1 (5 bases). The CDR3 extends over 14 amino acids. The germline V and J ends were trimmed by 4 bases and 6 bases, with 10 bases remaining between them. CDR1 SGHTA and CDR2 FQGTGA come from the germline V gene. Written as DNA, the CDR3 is TGTGCCAGCAGCTCGGACGGGGGTAATTCACCCCTCCACTTT. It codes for CASSSDGGNSPLHF.

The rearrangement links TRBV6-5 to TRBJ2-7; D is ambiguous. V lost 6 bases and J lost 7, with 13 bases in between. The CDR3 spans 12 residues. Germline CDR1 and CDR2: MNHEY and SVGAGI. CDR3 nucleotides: TGTGCCAGCAGGTTAAACCTACGAGAGCAGTACTTC. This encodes CASRLNLREQYF.

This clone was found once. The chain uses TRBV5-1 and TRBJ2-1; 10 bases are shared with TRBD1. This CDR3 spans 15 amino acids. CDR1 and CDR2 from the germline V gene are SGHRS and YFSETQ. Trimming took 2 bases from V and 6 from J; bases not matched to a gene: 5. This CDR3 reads CASSLWGQGFNEQFF. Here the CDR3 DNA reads TGCGCCAGCAGCTTATGGGGACAGGGGTTCAATGAGCAGTTCTTC.

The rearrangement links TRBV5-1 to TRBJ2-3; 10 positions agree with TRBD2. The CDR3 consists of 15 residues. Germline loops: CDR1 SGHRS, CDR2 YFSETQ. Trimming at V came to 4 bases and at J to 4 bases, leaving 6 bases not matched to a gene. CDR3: CASSVSGRSADTQYF. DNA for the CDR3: TGCGCCAGCAGCGTTAGCGGGAGGAGTGCAGATACGCAGTATTTT.

The CDR3 loop reads CASSSYTGSSYEQYF. CDR3 sequence (DNA): TGTGCCAGCAGCTCCTACACGGGGAGCTCCTACGAGCAGTACTTC. The chain joins TRBV11-2 to TRBJ2-7, with D perhaps TRBD2 (5 bases). Trimming took 4 bases from V and 0 from J, leaving 13 bases between them. Germline CDR1 is SGHAT and CDR2 is FQNNGV. This CDR3 comprises 15 residues.

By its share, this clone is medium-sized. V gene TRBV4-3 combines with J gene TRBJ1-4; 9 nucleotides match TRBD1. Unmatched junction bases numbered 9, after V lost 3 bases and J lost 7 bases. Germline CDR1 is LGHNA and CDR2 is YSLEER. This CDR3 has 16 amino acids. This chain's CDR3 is CASSQTFGTGREKLFF. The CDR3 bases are TGCGCCAGCAGCCAGACATTCGGGACAGGGCGTGAAAAACTGTTTTTT.

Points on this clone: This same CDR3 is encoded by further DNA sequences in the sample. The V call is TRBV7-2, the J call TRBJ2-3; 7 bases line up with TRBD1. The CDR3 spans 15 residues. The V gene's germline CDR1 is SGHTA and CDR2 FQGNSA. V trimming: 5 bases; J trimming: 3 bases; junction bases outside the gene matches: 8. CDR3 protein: CASSKQGQGTDTQYF. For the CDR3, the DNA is TGTGCCAGCAGCAAACAGGGGCAGGGGACAGATACGCAGTATTTT.

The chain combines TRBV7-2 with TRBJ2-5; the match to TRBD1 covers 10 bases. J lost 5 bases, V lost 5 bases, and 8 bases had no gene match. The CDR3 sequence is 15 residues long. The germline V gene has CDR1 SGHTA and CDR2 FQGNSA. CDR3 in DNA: TGTGCCAGCAGCCTCCGGACAGGGGGGAGGGAGACCCAGTACTTC. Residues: CASSLRTGGRETQYF.

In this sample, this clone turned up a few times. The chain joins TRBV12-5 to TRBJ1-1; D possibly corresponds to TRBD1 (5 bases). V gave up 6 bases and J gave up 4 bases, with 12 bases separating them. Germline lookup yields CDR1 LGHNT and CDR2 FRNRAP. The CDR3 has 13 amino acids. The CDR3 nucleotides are TGTGCTAGTGGCCGACAGAAGGGCACTGAAGCTTTCTTT. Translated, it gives CASGRQKGTEAFF. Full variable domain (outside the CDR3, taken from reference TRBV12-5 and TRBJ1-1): DARVTQTPRHKVTEMGQEVTMRCQPILGHNTVFWYRQTMMQGLELLAYFRNRAPLDDSGMPKDRFSAEMPDATLATLKIQPSEPRDSAVYFCASGRQKGTEAFFGQGTRLTVV.

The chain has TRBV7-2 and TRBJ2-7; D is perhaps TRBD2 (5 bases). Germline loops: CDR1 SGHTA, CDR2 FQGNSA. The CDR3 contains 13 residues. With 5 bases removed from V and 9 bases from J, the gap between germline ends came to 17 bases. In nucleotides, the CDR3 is TGTGCCAGCAGCGAGGGAATAGGCCTGGGGCAGTACTTC. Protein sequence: CASSEGIGLGQYF. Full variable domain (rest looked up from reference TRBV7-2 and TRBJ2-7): GAGVSQSPSNKVTEKGKDVELRCDPISGHTALYWYRQSLGQGLEFLIYFQGNSAPDKSGLPSDRFSAERTGGSVSTLTIQRTQQEDSAVYLCASSEGIGLGQYFGPGTRLTVT.

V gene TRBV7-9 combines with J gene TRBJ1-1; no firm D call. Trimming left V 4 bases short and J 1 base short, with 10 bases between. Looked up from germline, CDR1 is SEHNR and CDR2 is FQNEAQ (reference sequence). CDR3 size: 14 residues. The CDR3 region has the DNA TGTGCCAGCAGCTCCTTACAGAAGAACACTGAAGCTTTCTTT. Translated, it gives CASSSLQKNTEAFF.

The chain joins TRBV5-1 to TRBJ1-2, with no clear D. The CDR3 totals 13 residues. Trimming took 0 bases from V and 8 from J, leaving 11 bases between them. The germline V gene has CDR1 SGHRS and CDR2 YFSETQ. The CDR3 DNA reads TGCGCCAGCAGCTTGGATGGTCTACTGGGCTACACCTTC. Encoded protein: CASSLDGLLGYTF.

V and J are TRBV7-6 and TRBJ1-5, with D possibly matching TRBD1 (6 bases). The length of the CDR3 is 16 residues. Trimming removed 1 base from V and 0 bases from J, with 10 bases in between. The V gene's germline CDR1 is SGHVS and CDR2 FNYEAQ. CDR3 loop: CASSLGGHNSNQPQHF. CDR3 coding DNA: TGTGCCAGCAGCTTAGGGGGACACAATAGCAATCAGCCCCAGCATTTT.

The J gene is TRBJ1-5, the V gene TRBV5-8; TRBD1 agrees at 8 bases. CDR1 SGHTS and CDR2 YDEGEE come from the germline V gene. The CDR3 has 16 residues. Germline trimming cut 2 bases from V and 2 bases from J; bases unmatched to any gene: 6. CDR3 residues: CASSFYRGDGNQPQHF. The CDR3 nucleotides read TGTGCCAGCAGCTTTTACAGGGGGGATGGCAATCAGCCCCAGCATTTT.

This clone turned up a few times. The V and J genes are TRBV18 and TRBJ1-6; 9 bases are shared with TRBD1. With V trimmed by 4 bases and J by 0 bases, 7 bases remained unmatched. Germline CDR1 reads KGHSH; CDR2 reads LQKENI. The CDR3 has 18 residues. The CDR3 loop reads CASSLMGQGSSYNSPLHF. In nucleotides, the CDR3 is TGTGCCAGCTCACTGATGGGACAGGGCAGCTCCTATAATTCACCCCTCCACTTT.

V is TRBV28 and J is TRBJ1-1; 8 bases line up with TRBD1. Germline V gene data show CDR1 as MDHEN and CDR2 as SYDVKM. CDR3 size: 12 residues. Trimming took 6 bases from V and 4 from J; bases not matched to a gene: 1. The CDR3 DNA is TGTGCCAGCAGCACAGGGGGCACTGAAGCTTTCTTT. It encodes CASSTGGTEAFF.

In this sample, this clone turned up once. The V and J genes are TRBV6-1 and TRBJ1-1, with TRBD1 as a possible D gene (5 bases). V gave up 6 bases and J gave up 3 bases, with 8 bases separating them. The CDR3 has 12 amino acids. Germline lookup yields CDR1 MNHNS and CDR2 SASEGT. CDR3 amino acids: CASSGGYTEAFF. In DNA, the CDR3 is TGTGCCAGCAGCGGGGGGTACACTGAAGCTTTCTTT.

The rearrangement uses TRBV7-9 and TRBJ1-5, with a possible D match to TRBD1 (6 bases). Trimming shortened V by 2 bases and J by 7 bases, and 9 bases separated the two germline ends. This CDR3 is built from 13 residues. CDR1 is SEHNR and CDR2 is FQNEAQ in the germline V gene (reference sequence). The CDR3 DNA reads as TGTGCCAGCAGCTTATTACAGGGCCAGCCCCAGCATTTT. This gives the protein CASSLLQGQPQHF.

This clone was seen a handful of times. The CDR3 coding sequence is TGTGCCAGCAGCCCCGGTGGAGGGAATGAGCAGTTCTTC. It is translated as CASSPGGGNEQFF. V gene TRBV7-2 combines with J gene TRBJ2-1, with a possible D match to TRBD2 (6 bases). The CDR3 has 13 residues. From germline, CDR1 is SGHTA and CDR2 FQGNSA. Trimming shortened V by 5 bases and J by 7 bases, and 12 bases separated the two germline ends.